A single sample is the source of the 10 T cell receptor beta chains below, sequenced in a study of tumor-infiltrating lymphocytes in oesophageal squamous cell carcinoma. One entry per CDR3 protein, called by TCRdb with MiXCR from the PCR reads. The sample contains roughly 10,000 distinct CDR3 sequences, roughly 60% of which appear only once. The sequenced material came from esophageal tumor tissue. The receptors were sampled from a female donor with esophageal squamous cell carcinoma.

CDR3 protein: CASSQEGQRAGGYTF. The CDR3 coding sequence is TGTGCCAGCAGCCAGGAGGGACAGAGGGCTGGTGGCTACACCTTC. The V call is TRBV7-8, the J call TRBJ2-6; 7 nucleotides agree with TRBD1. The tail of the sequence fits TRBJ1-2 better, so the J call may be wrong. The length of the CDR3 is 15 residues. In germline, CDR1 is SGHVS, CDR2 FQNEAQ.

This clonotype has more than one count but fewer than ten. The rearrangement uses TRBV7-2 and TRBJ2-1; D gene ambiguous. The end of the DNA aligns better with TRBJ2-7, so the J call may be wrong. The CDR3 extends over 11 amino acids. Germline V gives CDR1 SGHTA, CDR2 FQGNSA. The CDR3 nucleotides are TGTGCCAGCAGCGACCGCTACGAGCAGTACTTC. Its protein product is CASSDRYEQYF.

CDR3 region: CASAGGANNEQFF. The DNA of the CDR3 is TGTGCCAGCGCGGGGGGAGCAAACAATGAGCAGTTCTTC. This chain uses TRBV27 with TRBJ2-1; TRBD2 matches at 8 bases. J gave up 5 bases and V 8 bases, and 5 bases lay outside the gene matches. The CDR3 consists of 13 residues. The V gene's germline CDR1 is MNHEY and CDR2 SMNVEV (reference sequence).

The chain carries TRBV7-2 and TRBJ2-1; D not resolved. TRBJ2-7 explains the end of the DNA better; the J call may be wrong. The CDR3 totals 14 residues. From germline, CDR1 is SGHTA and CDR2 FQGNSA. The CDR3, as DNA: TGTGCCAGCAGCTTATGGTCACAGTCCTACGAGCAGTACTTC. Translation gives CASSLWSQSYEQYF.

As DNA, the CDR3 is TGTGCCAGCAGCTTCAATCGGCGCCAAGAGACCCAGTACTTC. This encodes CASSFNRRQETQYF. This chain joins TRBV11-2 and TRBJ2-5; the D is unclear. Germline CDR1 is SGHAT and CDR2 is FQNNGV. The ends were cut back, 3 bases at V and 1 base at J, with 9 bases in the middle. This CDR3 has 14 amino acids.

Only a few counts were recorded for this clonotype. This chain links TRBV7-8 with TRBJ2-4, with 12 bases fitting TRBD2. The closer fit of TRBJ2-7 to the DNA end suggests the J call may be wrong. The germline gives CDR1 SGHVS, CDR2 FQNEAQ. This CDR3 region has 15 residues. CDR3 residues: CASSLEGTSGYEQYF. Written as DNA, the CDR3 is TGTGCCAGCAGCTTAGAGGGGACTAGCGGGTACGAGCAGTACTTC.

This clonotype was counted between two and nine times. The genes are TRBV7-9 and TRBJ2-5; D remains ambiguous. This CDR3 contains 12 residues. The germline V gene has CDR1 SEHNR and CDR2 FQNEAQ (reference sequence). The V end was cut by 4 bases, the J end by 5 bases, with 8 bases between. CDR3 sequence (DNA): TGTGCCAGCAGCTCAGTGGGCGAGACCCAGTACTTC. Translation gives CASSSVGETQYF.

The gene calls are TRBV11-2 and TRBJ2-3; 9 bases agree with TRBD1. The last part of the DNA fits TRBJ2-7 better; the J call may be wrong. The CDR3 loop spans 13 amino acids. CDR1 is SGHAT, CDR2 FQNNGV, per germline. CDR3 protein: CASSRTGVYEQYF. CDR3 DNA: TGTGCCAGCAGCCGGACAGGGGTTTACGAGCAGTACTTC.

J is TRBJ2-3 and V is TRBV24-1; 12 nucleotides align to TRBD2. Germline CDR1 KGHDR, CDR2 SFDVKD. The V gene end was trimmed by 4 bases and the J gene end by 5 bases; junction bases not matched to a gene: 3. The CDR3 totals 15 residues. The CDR3, as DNA: TGTGCCACCAGTGACTCGGGACTAGCGGGAGATACGCAGTATTTT. It codes for CATSDSGLAGDTQYF.

The rearrangement joins TRBV6-6 to TRBJ2-6; a weak D match, TRBD2 (6 bases). Near its end, the DNA agrees better with TRBJ2-7, so the J call may be wrong. The CDR3 length is 14 residues. CDR1 and CDR2 (germline): MNHNY, SVGAGI (reference sequence). CDR3 bases: TGTGCCAGCAGTTGGCTGGGGGGAACCTACGAGCAGTACTTC. Its translation: CASSWLGGTYEQYF.